This TCR beta chain was identified during a study of T cell responses to AZD1222 COVID-19 vaccine. To note about this clone: Its antigen remains unknown.

This table comes from immunoSEQ multiplex PCR, and its TCRdb copy is limited to in-frame clones, with some not included. The sample records around 110,000 clones, 92% being singletons. General observations from the study: Recipients of two AZD1222 doses showed rising Spike-specific TCR breadth and depth.

Germline lookup yields CDR1 LNHDA and CDR2 SQIVND (reference sequence). CDR3 length: 15 amino acids. Trimming at V came to 4 bases and at J to 1 base, leaving 5 bases not matched to a gene. Source: peripheral blood, taken on day 0 of AZD1222 vaccination. This clonotype was sampled from an adult in good health. This rearrangement joins TRBV19 to TRBJ1-1; 8 nucleotides agree with TRBD1. The CDR3 protein is CASSKSGTGNTEAFF. In DNA form, the CDR3 reads TGTGCCAGTAGTAAATCCGGGACAGGGAACACTGAAGCTTTCTTT.